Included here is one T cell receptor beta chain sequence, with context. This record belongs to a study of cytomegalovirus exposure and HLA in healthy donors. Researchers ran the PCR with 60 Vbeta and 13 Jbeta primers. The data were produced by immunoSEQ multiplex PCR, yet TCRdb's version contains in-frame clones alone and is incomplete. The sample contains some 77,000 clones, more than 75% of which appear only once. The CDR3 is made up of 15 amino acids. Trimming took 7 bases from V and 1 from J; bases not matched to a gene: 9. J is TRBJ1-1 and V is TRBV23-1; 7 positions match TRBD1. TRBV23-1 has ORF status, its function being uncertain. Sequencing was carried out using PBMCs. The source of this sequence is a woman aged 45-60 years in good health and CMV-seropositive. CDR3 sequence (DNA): TGCGCCAGCACTCCGGGAAGGGGGCAGAACACTGAAGCTTTCTTT. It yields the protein CASTPGRGQNTEAFF.